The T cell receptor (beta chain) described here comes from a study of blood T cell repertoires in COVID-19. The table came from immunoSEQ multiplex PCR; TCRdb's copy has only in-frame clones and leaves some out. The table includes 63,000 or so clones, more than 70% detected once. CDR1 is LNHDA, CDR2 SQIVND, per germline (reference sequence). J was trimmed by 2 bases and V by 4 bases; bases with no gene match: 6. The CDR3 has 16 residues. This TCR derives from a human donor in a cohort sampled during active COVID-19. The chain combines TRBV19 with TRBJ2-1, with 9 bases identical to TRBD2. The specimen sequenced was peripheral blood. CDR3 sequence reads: CASSRLAGDPYNEQFF. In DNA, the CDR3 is TGTGCCAGTAGTAGGTTAGCGGGGGACCCCTACAATGAGCAGTTCTTC.